This TCR beta chain was documented in a study of OX40 agonist ivuxolimab in advanced cancers. Produced via immunoSEQ multiplex PCR; TCRdb's table is partial and in-frame only. The repertoire holds roughly 110,000 clones, with approximately 89% as singletons. Systemic immunosuppression or autoimmune disease history was grounds to exclude patients. This CDR3 has 13 amino acids. The V end was cut by 3 bases, the J end by 3 bases, with 9 bases between. Looked up from germline, CDR1 is SGHRS and CDR2 is YFSETQ. Source: CD4+ or CD8+ T cells sorted from blood, taken in a trial of the OX40 agonist ivuxolimab. V gene TRBV5-1 combines with J gene TRBJ1-2; D perhaps matches TRBD1 (5 bases). The clonotype originates from an adult with an advanced solid tumor such as melanoma, head and neck, liver or kidney cancer. Written as DNA, the CDR3 is TGCGCCAGCAGCTCGACAGTTTACTATGGCTACACCTTC. Encoded protein: CASSSTVYYGYTF. The variable domain in full, with the rest retrieved from reference TRBV5-1 and TRBJ1-2, is KAGVTQTPRYLIKTRGQQVTLSCSPISGHRSVSWYQQTPGQGLQFLFEYFSETQRNKGNFPGRFSGRQFSNSRSEMNVSTLELGDSALYLCASSSTVYYGYTFGSGTRLTVV.